This T cell receptor (beta chain) was captured by sequencing in a study of monozygotic twins with inflammatory bowel disease. Per individual sample, eight separate reactions were used to make cDNA. Via template switching, UMIs carrying a 6-nucleotide sample barcode were introduced. For each CDR3 protein, TCRdb gives one entry from its re-call of the 5' RACE reads, without DNA. This sample's table has 300,000 to 350,000 distinct CDR3 sequences. Regarding this clonotype: Its matching antigen is unknown.

General study results and limits: Clonotype sharing was lower in IBD patients than healthy twins, most markedly with disease activity.

From germline, CDR1 is SGHKS and CDR2 YYEKEE (reference sequence). The CDR3 runs 18 residues. Every single donor had a 2.5 ml blood sample drawn. V and J are TRBV5-5 and TRBJ2-1; with no DNA, the TCRdb D assignment of TRBD2 cannot be verified. The sample taken for sequencing was blood. This sequence was found in a human donor with ulcerative colitis or Crohn's disease, or a healthy co-twin of an affected twin (not recorded which). This CDR3 reads CASGFWTSGSLQRNEQFF.